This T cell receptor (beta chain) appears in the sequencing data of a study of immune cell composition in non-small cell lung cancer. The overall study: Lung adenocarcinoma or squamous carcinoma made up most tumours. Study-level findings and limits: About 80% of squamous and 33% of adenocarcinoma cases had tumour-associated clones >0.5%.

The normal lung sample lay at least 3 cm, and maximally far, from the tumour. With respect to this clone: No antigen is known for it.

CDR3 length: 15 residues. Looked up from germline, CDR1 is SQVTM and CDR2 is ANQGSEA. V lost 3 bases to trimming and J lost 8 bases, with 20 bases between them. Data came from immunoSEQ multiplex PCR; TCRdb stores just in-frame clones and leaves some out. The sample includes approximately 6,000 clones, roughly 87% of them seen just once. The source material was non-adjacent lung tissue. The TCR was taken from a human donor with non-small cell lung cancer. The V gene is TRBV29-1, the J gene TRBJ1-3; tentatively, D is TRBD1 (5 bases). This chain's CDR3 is CSVEAEGQGSDTIYF. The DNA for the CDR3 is TGCAGCGTTGAGGCGGAAGGGCAGGGATCAGACACCATATATTTT.